Below, 27 T cell receptor beta chains from the same sample are listed, as sequenced in a study of blood T cell repertoires in COVID-19. Produced via immunoSEQ multiplex PCR; TCRdb's table is partial and in-frame only. The data show roughly 360,000 clones, about 90% seen once. The sequenced sample consisted of PBMCs or T cells enriched from blood (not recorded which). Receptors originate from a man aged 30 to 39 who had recovered from COVID-19.

This clone was seen more than once but under ten times. The V gene is TRBV3-1 (or the pseudogene TRBV3-2), the J gene TRBJ1-6; a possible D gene is TRBD1 (5 bases). The germline V gene encodes CDR1 LGHDT and CDR2 YNNKEL (reference sequence). The CDR3 has 16 residues. Trimming left V 2 bases short and J 3 bases short, with 11 bases between. CDR3 nucleotides: TGTGCCAGCAGCCAAAGAACGGGACTCTATAATTCACCCCTCCACTTT. It specifies CASSQRTGLYNSPLHF.

The chain has TRBV9 and TRBJ2-1; the D gene is possibly TRBD1 (5 bases). Germline loops: CDR1 SGDLS, CDR2 YYNGEE. V lost 7 bases to trimming and J lost 9 bases, with 20 bases between them. The CDR3 extends over 14 amino acids. The DNA for the CDR3 is TGTGCCAGCGACAAGGGGAACTTAGGCAGTGAGCAGTTCTTC. Its protein product is CASDKGNLGSEQFF.

The table lists this clone with a few counts. The gene calls are TRBV10-1 and TRBJ1-2, with 8 bases lining up with TRBD1. Unmatched junction bases numbered 4, after V lost 9 bases and J lost 7 bases. This CDR3 has 11 amino acids. The germline CDR1 and CDR2 sequences are WNHNN and SYGVQD (reference sequence). The CDR3 spells CASRTGSGYTF. In DNA form, the CDR3 reads TGCGCCAGTCGGACAGGGAGTGGCTACACCTTC.

The chain is built from TRBV5-1 and TRBJ2-5; 10 bases agree with TRBD1. The CDR3 covers 15 residues. Looked up from germline, CDR1 is SGHRS and CDR2 is YFSETQ. The trim removed 5 bases at V and 4 bases at J, leaving 8 bases unmatched. CDR3 sequence reads: CASSSGQGSRETQYF. CDR3 nucleotide sequence: TGCGCCAGCAGTTCGGGACAGGGGAGTCGAGAGACCCAGTACTTC.

The V call is TRBV7-2, the J call TRBJ1-2; 7 positions agree with TRBD1. The V segment lost 3 bases and the J segment 4 bases; nucleotides outside the gene matches: 5. The CDR3 consists of 14 residues. The germline V gene encodes CDR1 SGHTA and CDR2 FQGNSA. CDR3 protein: CASSLTTGTYGYTF. For the CDR3, the DNA is TGTGCCAGCAGCTTGACGACAGGGACCTATGGCTACACCTTC.

The CDR3 here is CASSQIDGLPQHF. The DNA of the CDR3 is TGTGCCAGCAGTCAAATTGACGGGTTACCCCAGCATTTT. J is TRBJ1-5 and V is TRBV12-3 or TRBV12-4; D is undetermined. This CDR3 is 13 amino acids long. The V and J ends lost 5 bases and 10 bases respectively, with 15 bases between them.

The chain couples TRBV15 to TRBJ1-1, with a tentative D call TRBD1 (6 bases). CDR3 size: 13 residues. V lost 0 bases to trimming and J lost 8 bases, with 10 bases between them. CDR1 LNHNV and CDR2 YYDKDF come from the germline V gene (reference sequence). The CDR3 bases are TGTGCCACCAGCAGAGATGGGGGCAGAGAAGCTTTCTTT. Its translation is CATSRDGGREAFF. Together with reference TRBV15 and TRBJ1-1, the CDR3 gives the full variable domain: DAMVIQNPRYQVTQFGKPVTLSCSQTLNHNVMYWYQQKSSQAPKLLFHYYDKDFNNEADTPDNFQSRRPNTSFCFLDIRSPGLGDTAMYLCATSRDGGREAFFGQGTRLTVV.

This chain joins TRBV2 and TRBJ1-1; unclear D gene. The CDR3 is made up of 16 amino acids. Between the trimmed V and J ends, which lost 3 bases and 0 bases, there was a span of 14 bases. Germline loops: CDR1 SNHLY, CDR2 FYNNEI. The CDR3 loop reads CASSDAAYAMNTEAFF. CDR3 bases: TGTGCCAGCAGTGACGCGGCATACGCTATGAACACTGAAGCTTTCTTT.

The V and J genes are TRBV3-1 (or the pseudogene TRBV3-2) and TRBJ1-2; tentatively, D is TRBD1 (6 bases). The CDR3 consists of 14 residues. Trimming cost V 4 bases and J 4 bases, with 13 bases left between them. CDR1 is LGHDT and CDR2 is YNNKEL in the germline V gene (reference sequence). The CDR3 nucleotides read TGTGCCAGCAGCCCTAGGACAGAACTCTATGGCTACACCTTC. Translating it yields CASSPRTELYGYTF.

This clone was detected only a few times. This rearrangement joins TRBV4-3 to TRBJ1-1; D is perhaps TRBD1 (5 bases). CDR1 and CDR2 from the germline V gene are LGHNA and YSLEER. V was shortened by 4 bases and J by 5 bases, with 8 bases between the two germline ends. The CDR3 consists of 12 residues. In nucleotides, the CDR3 is TGCGCCAGCAGCCCGGGGGGGACTGAAGCTTTCTTT. This gives the protein CASSPGGTEAFF.

The V and J genes are TRBV19 and TRBJ1-1, with 8 bases fitting TRBD1. This CDR3 is built from 15 residues. The J segment lost 2 bases and the V segment lost 1 base, leaving 3 bases of the junction unmatched. Germline CDR1 reads LNHDA; CDR2 reads SQIVND (reference sequence). The CDR3 nucleotides read TGTGCCAGTAGTATAGGGCAGGGGGCTAACACTGAAGCTTTCTTT. Protein product: CASSIGQGANTEAFF.

This rearrangement joins TRBV27 to TRBJ1-6; the D gene is possibly TRBD1 (6 bases). CDR1 MNHEY and CDR2 SMNVEV come from the germline V gene (reference sequence). The CDR3 sequence is 16 residues long. V dropped 2 bases and J dropped 11 bases, with 19 bases sitting between them. The CDR3 is CASSLMSATNRAPLHF. DNA of the CDR3: TGTGCCAGCAGTTTAATGTCTGCGACCAACAGGGCACCCCTCCACTTT.

The chain has TRBV27 and TRBJ2-1; TRBD2 matches at 8 bases. The V segment lost 6 bases and the J segment 5 bases; nucleotides outside the gene matches: 15. The length of the CDR3 is 17 residues. Germline values: CDR1 MNHEY, CDR2 SMNVEV (reference sequence). CDR3 in amino acids: CASRRITAGATNNEQFF. The CDR3 nucleotides read TGTGCCAGCAGGAGGATAACAGCGGGGGCCACTAACAATGAGCAGTTCTTC.

This chain links TRBV25-1 with TRBJ1-2; 9 nucleotides line up with TRBD1. Trimming took 1 base from V and 2 from J; bases not matched to a gene: 5. The germline V gene encodes CDR1 MGHDK and CDR2 SYGVNS. The CDR3 consists of 16 residues. This CDR3 is CASSELQGASNYGYTF. CDR3 DNA: TGTGCCAGCAGTGAATTACAGGGGGCGAGCAACTATGGCTACACCTTC.

The chain couples TRBV14 to TRBJ1-4; possibly TRBD1 for D (5 bases). The germline gives CDR1 SGHDN, CDR2 FVKESK. Trimming stripped 1 base from V and 0 bases from J, with 9 bases between. This CDR3 has 16 residues. The chain's CDR3 is CASSQVPRATNEKLFF. The CDR3 DNA sequence: TGTGCCAGCAGCCAAGTTCCCAGGGCAACTAATGAAAAACTGTTTTTT.

The chain is built from TRBV7-2 and TRBJ2-7, with no clear D. This CDR3 is built from 12 residues. Trimming stripped 0 bases from V and 5 bases from J, with 5 bases between. Per germline, CDR1 SGHTA and CDR2 FQGNSA. The CDR3 DNA sequence: TGTGCCAGCAGCTTAGCTTTCGACGAGCAGTACTTC. This gives the protein CASSLAFDEQYF.

This clone came up once. The chain has TRBV2 and TRBJ2-5; 7 nucleotides align to TRBD1. Germline loops: CDR1 SNHLY, CDR2 FYNNEI. There are 16 residues in the CDR3. The J segment lost 5 bases and the V segment lost 1 base, leaving 10 bases of the junction unmatched. The CDR3 region is CASSEVLRGRAETQYF. CDR3 sequence (DNA): TGTGCCAGCAGTGAAGTTCTAAGGGGGCGCGCGGAGACCCAGTACTTC. The whole variable domain, remainder taken from reference TRBV2 and TRBJ2-5, is EPEVTQTPSHQVTQMGQEVILRCVPISNHLYFYWYRQILGQKVEFLVSFYNNEISEKSEIFDDQFSVERPDGSNFTLKIRSTKLEDSAMYFCASSEVLRGRAETQYFGPGTRLLVL.

The chain couples TRBV7-6 to TRBJ2-1; 7 positions agree with TRBD1. Germline V gene lookup returns CDR1 SGHVS and CDR2 FNYEAQ. The CDR3 totals 16 residues. Unmatched junction bases numbered 2, after V lost 0 bases and J lost 0 bases. The CDR3 protein is CASSLARDSSYNEQFF. CDR3 coding DNA: TGTGCCAGCAGCTTAGCCCGGGACAGCTCCTACAATGAGCAGTTCTTC.

Here the CDR3 reads CASSYSRGNEQFF. CDR3 DNA sequence: TGTGCCAGCTCGTATTCGCGGGGCAATGAGCAGTTCTTC. V usage is TRBV18 and J usage is TRBJ2-1, with a tentative D call TRBD2 (6 bases). This CDR3 has 13 amino acids. Germline CDR1 and CDR2: KGHSH and LQKENI. Trimming removed 6 bases from V and 6 bases from J, with 12 bases in between.

In this sample, this clone turned up once. The rearrangement links TRBV6-5 to TRBJ1-4; TRBD1 is a possible D gene (5 bases). Germline V gives CDR1 MNHEY, CDR2 SVGAGI. The CDR3 consists of 16 residues. Trimming stripped 4 bases from V and 3 bases from J, with 15 bases between. CDR3 DNA: TGTGCCAGCAGTTTTGGGGGGGGTTCAGCTAATGAAAAACTGTTTTTT. It yields the protein CASSFGGGSANEKLFF.

The J gene is TRBJ1-4, the V gene TRBV27; 7 nucleotides line up with TRBD1. Germline lookup yields CDR1 MNHEY and CDR2 SMNVEV (reference sequence). CDR3 length equals 15 residues. The V and J ends lost 5 bases and 6 bases, in that order; junction bases with no gene match: 9. The CDR3 spells CASSPLRDRDEKLFF. In nucleotides, the CDR3 is TGTGCCAGCAGTCCCCTCCGGGACAGAGATGAAAAACTGTTTTTT.

The chain is built from TRBV2 and TRBJ1-1; possible D gene TRBD1, 6 bases. The CDR3 totals 15 residues. Germline CDR1 is SNHLY and CDR2 is FYNNEI. The V end lost 6 bases, the J end lost 3 bases, and 17 bases lay between the germline ends. The CDR3 nucleotides read TGTGCCAGCAGCCCACCAGGGGTTCCGTACACTGAAGCTTTCTTT. This encodes CASSPPGVPYTEAFF. Full variable domain (outside the CDR3, taken from reference TRBV2 and TRBJ1-1): EPEVTQTPSHQVTQMGQEVILRCVPISNHLYFYWYRQILGQKVEFLVSFYNNEISEKSEIFDDQFSVERPDGSNFTLKIRSTKLEDSAMYFCASSPPGVPYTEAFFGQGTRLTVV.

This chain uses TRBV7-9 with TRBJ1-2; D is uncertain. Germline lookup yields CDR1 SEHNR and CDR2 FQNEAQ (reference sequence). There are 14 residues in the CDR3. The V gene lost 7 bases and the J gene lost 5 bases, with 17 bases spanning the gap. CDR3 sequence (DNA): TGTGCCAGCACCCCCTCTGGGGAGTGGTATGGCTACACCTTC. Its protein is CASTPSGEWYGYTF.

This clone was seen only once. The chain links TRBV5-1 to TRBJ1-1; D is perhaps TRBD1 (5 bases). In germline, CDR1 is SGHRS, CDR2 YFSETQ. V gave up 5 bases and J gave up 4 bases, with 18 bases separating them. The CDR3 consists of 15 residues. The CDR3 DNA reads as TGCGCCAGCAGAGTGGGGCGGGGATTTGGCACTGAAGCTTTCTTT. Protein: CASRVGRGFGTEAFF.

The V call is TRBV11-2, the J call TRBJ2-1; D might be TRBD2 (5 bases). V lost 4 bases to trimming and J lost 5 bases, with 18 bases between them. There are 16 residues in the CDR3. Per germline, CDR1 SGHAT and CDR2 FQNNGV. Here the CDR3 reads CASSWERQARHNEQFF. CDR3 nucleotide sequence: TGTGCCAGCAGCTGGGAGCGTCAGGCCCGCCACAATGAGCAGTTCTTC. Combining the CDR3 with reference TRBV11-2 and TRBJ2-1 gives the whole variable domain EAGVAQSPRYKIIEKRQSVAFWCNPISGHATLYWYQQILGQGPKLLIQFQNNGVVDDSQLPKDRFSAERLKGVDSTLKIQPAKLEDSAVYLCASSWERQARHNEQFFGPGTRLTVL.

CDR3: CASSQGGVRQGTEKLFF. CDR3 coding DNA: TGTGCCAGCAGCCAAGGGGGTGTGAGACAGGGTACCGAAAAACTGTTTTTT. This chain uses TRBV4-2 with TRBJ1-4, with TRBD1 identical over 7 bases. The V segment lost 1 base and the J segment 8 bases; nucleotides outside the gene matches: 13. Germline lookup yields CDR1 LGHNA and CDR2 YNFKEQ. CDR3 length equals 17 residues.

This chain links TRBV10-3 with TRBJ1-2; D is perhaps TRBD1 (6 bases). The CDR3 covers 17 residues. The V end lost 7 bases, the J end lost 4 bases, and 25 bases lay between the germline ends. Germline values: CDR1 ENHRY, CDR2 SYGVKD. The CDR3 DNA follows: TGTGCCATCATAAAAGTCGATGCCGATGGACAGTCCTATGGCTACACCTTC. This codes for CAIIKVDADGQSYGYTF.